This T cell receptor (beta chain) was sequenced for a study of blood T cells in healthy people across ages. General study points: With age, beta diversity per million T cells declined roughly linearly, significantly by roughly 40. The authors considered diversity estimates from one million T cells to be underestimates.

A sample-barcoded 5' primer and a J-beta primer mix were used in a second PCR of roughly 7 to 11 cycles. The authors tagged each cDNA molecule using a template-switch adaptor with 12 random nucleotides. MiXCR, applied by TCRdb to the 5' RACE reads, yields one record per CDR3 protein. The table shows about 1.8 million distinct CDR3 sequences, with about 49% occurring only once. The V end lost 4 bases, the J end lost 5 bases, and 8 bases lay between the germline ends. Germline V gene lookup returns CDR1 MNHEY and CDR2 SVGAGI. The CDR3 extends over 13 amino acids. As to this clonotype: What it binds is unknown.

Isolating PBMCs gave at least 6 million of these cells per sample. The gene calls are TRBV6-5 and TRBJ1-4; no clear D gene. The source is a middle-aged woman in good health. Sequencing input: blood. The CDR3 sequence: CASSSTLNEKLFF. CDR3 sequence (DNA): TGTGCCAGCAGTTCGACGTTAAATGAAAAACTGTTTTTT.